The clone carrying this T cell receptor (beta chain) has only one observation. This entry belongs to a study of T cell changes during pregnancy in multiple sclerosis. Profiled with immunoSEQ multiplex PCR; TCRdb holds only in-frame clones, not every one. Counted here are around 100,000 clones, around nine tenths occurring once; the ten biggest clones make up 1% to 1.5%. V was clipped by 0 bases and J by 4 bases; unmatched bases: 9. CDR3 length equals 16 residues. CDR1 is SGHKS, CDR2 YYEKEE, per germline (reference sequence). The sequence was obtained from a female donor with multiple sclerosis, enrolled in a pregnancy study. The input for sequencing was peripheral blood, taken in the second trimester of pregnancy. The J gene is TRBJ2-5, the V gene TRBV5-5; 7 bases line up with TRBD2. The CDR3 spells CASSLEAGDVAETQYF. For the CDR3, the DNA is TGTGCCAGCAGCTTGGAGGCGGGGGACGTGGCAGAGACCCAGTACTTC.